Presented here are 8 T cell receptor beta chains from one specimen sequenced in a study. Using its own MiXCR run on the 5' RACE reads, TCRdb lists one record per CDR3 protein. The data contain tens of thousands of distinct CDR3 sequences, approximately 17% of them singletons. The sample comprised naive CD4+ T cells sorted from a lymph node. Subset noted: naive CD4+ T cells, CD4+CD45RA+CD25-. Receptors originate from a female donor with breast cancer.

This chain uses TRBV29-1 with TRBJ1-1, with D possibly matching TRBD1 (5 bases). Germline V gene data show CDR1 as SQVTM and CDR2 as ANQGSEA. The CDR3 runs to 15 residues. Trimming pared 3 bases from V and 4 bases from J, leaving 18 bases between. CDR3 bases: TGCAGCGTTGATCAGGGCTTAGTCTGGGGCACTGAAGCTTTCTTT. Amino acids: CSVDQGLVWGTEAFF.

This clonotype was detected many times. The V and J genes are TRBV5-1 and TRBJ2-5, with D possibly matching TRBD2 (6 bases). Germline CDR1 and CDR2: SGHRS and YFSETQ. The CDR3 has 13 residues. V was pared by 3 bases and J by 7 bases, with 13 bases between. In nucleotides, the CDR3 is TGCGCCAGCAGCTCCCGGGGGTTCGGGACCCAGTACTTC. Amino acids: CASSSRGFGTQYF.

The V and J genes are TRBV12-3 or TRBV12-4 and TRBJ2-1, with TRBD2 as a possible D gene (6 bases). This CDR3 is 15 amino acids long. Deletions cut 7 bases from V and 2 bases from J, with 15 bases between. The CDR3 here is CASTTERAAYNEQFF. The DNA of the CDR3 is TGTGCCAGCACCACGGAGCGGGCCGCCTACAATGAGCAGTTCTTC.

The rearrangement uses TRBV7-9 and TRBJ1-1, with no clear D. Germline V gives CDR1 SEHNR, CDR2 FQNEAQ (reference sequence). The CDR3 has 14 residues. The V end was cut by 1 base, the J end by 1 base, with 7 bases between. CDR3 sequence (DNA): TGTGCCAGCAGCTTAGAATGGGGGAACACTGAAGCTTTCTTT. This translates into CASSLEWGNTEAFF.

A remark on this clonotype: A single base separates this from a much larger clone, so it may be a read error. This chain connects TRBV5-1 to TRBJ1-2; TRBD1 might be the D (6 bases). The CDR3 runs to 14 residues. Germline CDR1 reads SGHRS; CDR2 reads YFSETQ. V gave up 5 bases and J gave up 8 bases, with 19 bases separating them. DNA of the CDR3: TGCGCCAGCAGGCGAGGACAGCGGGGCGAGGGCTACACCTTC. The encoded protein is CASRRGQRGEGYTF.

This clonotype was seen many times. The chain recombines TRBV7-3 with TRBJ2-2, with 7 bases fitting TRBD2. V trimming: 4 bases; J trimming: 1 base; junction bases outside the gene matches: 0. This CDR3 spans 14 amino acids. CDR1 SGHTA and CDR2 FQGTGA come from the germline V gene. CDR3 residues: CASSSSGNTGELFF. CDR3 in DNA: TGTGCCAGCAGCTCTAGCGGGAACACCGGGGAGCTGTTTTTT.

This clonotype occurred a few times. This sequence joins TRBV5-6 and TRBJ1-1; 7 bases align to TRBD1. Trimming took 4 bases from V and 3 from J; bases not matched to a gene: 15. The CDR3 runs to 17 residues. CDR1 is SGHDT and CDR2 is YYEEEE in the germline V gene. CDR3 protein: CASSQLGYRGLYTEAFF. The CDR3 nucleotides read TGTGCCAGCAGCCAGCTAGGCTACAGGGGCCTTTACACTGAAGCTTTCTTT. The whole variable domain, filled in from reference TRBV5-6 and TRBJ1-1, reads DAGVTQSPTHLIKTRGQQVTLRCSPKSGHDTVSWYQQALGQGPQFIFQYYEEEERQRGNFPDRFSGHQFPNYSSELNVNALLLGDSALYLCASSQLGYRGLYTEAFFGQGTRLTVV.

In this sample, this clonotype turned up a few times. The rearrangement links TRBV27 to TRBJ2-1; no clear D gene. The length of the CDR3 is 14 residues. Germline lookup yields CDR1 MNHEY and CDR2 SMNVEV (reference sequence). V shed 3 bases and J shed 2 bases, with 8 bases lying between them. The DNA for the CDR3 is TGTGCCAGCAGTTTTCGACCCCCCTACAATGAGCAGTTCTTC. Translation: CASSFRPPYNEQFF.